Sequencing of this TCR beta chain was carried out in a study of blood T cell repertoires in COVID-19. Study-wide context: Acute and convalescent COVID-19 specimens originated in the United States, Italy and Spain. In each case, the material was cDNA or gDNA derived from T cells, B-cell-depleted T cells, or PBMCs.

The authors' processing: Reference gene primer amplification in the assay estimated nucleated cell counts. Sequenced by immunoSEQ multiplex PCR; TCRdb stores in-frame clones only, minus some. For V, J and clone size, that table is used; D and trimming come from the DNA. In the table there are roughly 110,000 clones, 82% of which are singletons. CDR1 and CDR2 from the germline V gene are LNHDA and SQIVND (reference sequence). Trimming cost V 7 bases and J 5 bases, with 14 bases left between them. The CDR3 loop spans 13 amino acids. The chain is built from TRBV19 and TRBJ1-2; the D is unclear. Material: peripheral blood. The receptor's source is an older man with acute or convalescent COVID-19. Here the CDR3 DNA reads TGTGCCAGTAAGAGAGAGAGTAGTTATGGCTACACCTTC. It codes for CASKRESSYGYTF.